This is a list of T cell receptor beta chains from one sample in a study of OX40 agonist ivuxolimab in advanced cancers. TCRdb keeps only in-frame clones here, not all; method: immunoSEQ multiplex PCR. The sample records roughly 30,000 clones, more than 75% being singletons. The material sequenced was CD4+ or CD8+ T cells sorted from blood, taken in a trial of the OX40 agonist ivuxolimab. The receptor source for this set is an adult with an advanced solid tumor such as melanoma, head and neck, liver or kidney cancer. The CDR3 runs from the conserved cysteine through the conserved F or W. The order of the fields is clone size, V gene, J gene, D gene, CDR3 DNA, CDR3 protein. D genes are given only for firm matches. A row's size may be missing; if present it is once, few, many or a size class.

NA	TRBV4-1	TRBJ2-7	TRBD2	TGCGCCAGCAGCCAAGGCGGACTAGCGGGGGGAACCTACGAGCAGTACTTC	CASSQGGLAGGTYEQYF
NA	TRBV27	TRBJ2-7	TRBD1	TGTGCCAGCAGCAAAACAGGGGTCGAGCAGTACTTC	CASSKTGVEQYF
once	TRBV6-6	TRBJ1-1	TRBD1	TGTGCCAGCAGGGGACAGGTAAACACTGAAGCTTTCTTT	CASRGQVNTEAFF
NA	TRBV7-8	TRBJ1-1	NA	TGTGCCAGCAACGACCCCACGGAGGGAAACACTGAAGCTTTCTTT	CASNDPTEGNTEAFF
NA	TRBV29-1	TRBJ2-1	TRBD1	TGCAGCGTGACAGGGGCCCGGAGCTCCTACAATGAGCAGTTCTTC	CSVTGARSSYNEQFF
few	TRBV6-5	TRBJ2-7	TRBD2	TGTGCCAGCAGCTTCGGGACTAGCGTTGAGCAGTACTTC	CASSFGTSVEQYF
NA	TRBV30	TRBJ1-5	TRBD1	TGTGCCTGGAGTCCAGGGACAGGACTTCAGCCCCAGCATTTT	CAWSPGTGLQPQHF
once	TRBV10-3	TRBJ2-2	TRBD1	TGTGCCATCAGTGAAGGGGGCGGAACCGGGGAGCTGTTTTTT	CAISEGGGTGELFF
NA	TRBV28	TRBJ1-2	NA	TGTGCCAGCAGCCGACCGGGACCGATGTATGGCTACACCTTC	CASSRPGPMYGYTF
NA	TRBV7-9	TRBJ2-5	NA	TGTGCCAGCAGCTTAGTCCCGGGGCCCACACAAGAGACCCAGTACTTC	CASSLVPGPTQETQYF
many	TRBV4-1	TRBJ1-1	TRBD1	TGCGCCAGCACCGAACAGGGGAGCACTGAAGCTTTCTTT	CASTEQGSTEAFF